These 14 T cell receptor beta chains came from one sample sequenced in a study of siplizumab effects on memory and regulatory T cells. Cells that made up the mixed lymphocyte reaction were cocultured at 37°C for about six days. TCRdb keeps only in-frame clones here, not all; method: immunoSEQ multiplex PCR. The profile covers about 13,000 clones, with about 40% appearing a single time and 10% taken by the ten largest. No antigens are known for them. Specimen: CFSE-low (dividing) CD8+ T cells sorted from an allogeneic mixed lymphocyte reaction. The source is a human donor in good health; the cells came from an allogeneic mixed lymphocyte reaction.

The CDR3 bases are TGTGCCAGCAGCATAGGACTAGCGGGAGAAAGGGGACCCTACGAGCAGTACTTC. Translating it yields CASSIGLAGERGPYEQYF. The gene calls are TRBV11-3 and TRBJ2-7; 13 bases map to TRBD2. CDR3 length: 18 residues. V lost 5 bases and J lost 2; bases outside the gene matches: 12. Germline loops: CDR1 SGHNT, CDR2 YENEEA.

This clone is termed medium-sized (0.01 to 0.1%). Other DNA variants within this sample encode the same CDR3. V and J are TRBV27 and TRBJ2-7; TRBD1 or TRBD2 may be the D gene (6 bases each). With 4 bases removed from V and 3 bases from J, the gap between germline ends came to 10 bases. The germline V gene has CDR1 MNHEY and CDR2 SMNVEV (reference sequence). CDR3 length: 13 residues. CDR3 sequence: CASSWGAGYEQYF. The CDR3 region has the DNA TGTGCCAGCAGTTGGGGGGCGGGCTACGAGCAGTACTTC.

In its sample, this clone is medium-sized. This rearrangement joins TRBV4-1 to TRBJ1-3; D is perhaps TRBD1 (5 bases). Germline V gene sequence: CDR1 MGHRA, CDR2 YSYEKL. This CDR3 region has 15 residues. V lost 0 bases, J lost 6 bases, and 12 bases lay in between. Here the CDR3 DNA reads TGCGCCAGCAGCCAAGATCTCCAGGGCCAAAACACCATATATTTT. Translating gives CASSQDLQGQNTIYF.

The J gene is TRBJ2-1, the V gene TRBV4-1; TRBD1 matches 9 bases. The CDR3 extends over 15 amino acids. Germline CDR1 is MGHRA and CDR2 is YSYEKL. J was trimmed by 8 bases and V by 3 bases; bases with no gene match: 8. The CDR3 nucleotides read TGCGCCAGCAGCCACCCGACAGGGGGAGTTGATGAGCAGTTCTTC. Its translation is CASSHPTGGVDEQFF.

In this sample, this clone is medium-sized (0.01 to 0.1%). This chain joins TRBV13 and TRBJ1-5, with 7 bases identical to TRBD1. CDR1 PRHDT and CDR2 FYEKMQ come from the germline V gene (reference sequence). This CDR3 spans 14 amino acids. J lost 3 bases, V lost 3 bases, and 2 bases had no gene match. This CDR3 is CASSLGQINQPQHF. As DNA, the CDR3 is TGTGCCAGCAGCTTGGGACAGATCAATCAGCCCCAGCATTTT.

This clone was seen only a few times. In DNA form, the CDR3 reads TGTGCCAGCAGTTTATGGCAGGGGGGCAATCAGCCCCAGCATTTT. Its translation: CASSLWQGGNQPQHF. The chain joins TRBV27 to TRBJ1-5, with TRBD1 matching 7 bases. The V gene end was trimmed by 1 base and the J gene end by 2 bases; junction bases not matched to a gene: 2. This CDR3 region has 15 residues. Germline CDR1 and CDR2: MNHEY and SMNVEV (reference sequence).

Concerning this clone: Compared with germline, one end of the junction differs, possibly owing to a read error. The chain joins TRBV30 to TRBJ1-1; D is unclear. This CDR3 has 13 amino acids. The germline V gene has CDR1 GTSNPN and CDR2 SVGIG (reference sequence). CDR3 region: CAWRVGLGGSAFF. The CDR3 DNA follows: TGTGCCTGGCGTGTCGGCCTGGGAGGGTCGGCTTTCTTT. The variable domain in full, with the rest retrieved from reference TRBV30 and TRBJ1-1, is SQTIHQWPATLVQPVGSPLSLECTVEGTSNPNLYWYRQAAGRGLQLLFYSVGIGQISSEVPQNLSASRPQDRQFILSSKKLLLSDSGFYLCAWRVGLGGSAFFGQGTRLTVV.

This rearrangement joins TRBV5-6 to TRBJ2-7; the match to TRBD2 covers 9 bases. The CDR3 spans 16 residues. V lost 1 base, J lost 4 bases, and 9 bases stayed unmatched. Germline V CDR1 and CDR2: SGHDT, YYEEEE. CDR3 sequence reads: CASSLWLAGNFYEQYF. CDR3 DNA: TGTGCCAGCAGCTTGTGGCTAGCGGGGAATTTTTACGAGCAGTACTTC.

V and J are TRBV7-3 and TRBJ2-1, with 7 bases matching TRBD1. Trimming removed 3 bases from V and 7 bases from J; junction bases left unmatched: 6. The germline V gene encodes CDR1 SGHTA and CDR2 FQGTGA. The CDR3 is made up of 14 amino acids. The CDR3 loop is CASSFQGDLNEQFF. CDR3 DNA: TGTGCCAGCAGCTTTCAGGGGGATTTGAATGAGCAGTTCTTC.

Judged by abundance, this clone is medium-sized. The chain has TRBV15 and TRBJ1-2; D gene uncertain. The CDR3 is made up of 14 amino acids. From germline, CDR1 is LNHNV and CDR2 YYDKDF (reference sequence). With 1 base removed from V and 3 bases from J, the gap between germline ends came to 9 bases. The DNA for the CDR3 is TGTGCCACCAGCAGAGTAATAGATCACTATGGCTACACCTTC. It yields the protein CATSRVIDHYGYTF. Combining the CDR3 with reference TRBV15 and TRBJ1-2 gives the whole variable domain DAMVIQNPRYQVTQFGKPVTLSCSQTLNHNVMYWYQQKSSQAPKLLFHYYDKDFNNEADTPDNFQSRRPNTSFCFLDIRSPGLGDTAMYLCATSRVIDHYGYTFGSGTRLTVV.

This chain connects TRBV7-3 to TRBJ1-2; D gene ambiguous. The V gene lost 3 bases and the J gene lost 7 bases, with 6 bases spanning the gap. Germline-derived CDR1 and CDR2 are SGHTA and FQGTGA. The CDR3 length is 11 residues. The CDR3 region is CASSFGVGYTF. CDR3 nucleotides: TGTGCCAGCAGCTTTGGGGTTGGCTACACCTTC.

The chain recombines TRBV13 with TRBJ2-5, with D possibly being TRBD2 (5 bases). The V end was cut by 5 bases, the J end by 2 bases, with 15 bases between. The CDR3 runs to 15 residues. Germline-derived CDR1 and CDR2 are PRHDT and FYEKMQ (reference sequence). CDR3 nucleotides: TGTGCCAGCAGCCCCGCCCCCGGGGATCAAGAGACCCAGTACTTC. Its protein product is CASSPAPGDQETQYF.

This rearrangement joins TRBV7-9 to TRBJ1-2; no firm D call. The V and J ends lost 3 bases and 3 bases respectively, with 2 bases between them. The V gene's germline CDR1 is SEHNR and CDR2 FQNEAQ (reference sequence). CDR3 length: 11 residues. CDR3 bases: TGTGCCAGCAGCTTGGACTATGGCTACACCTTC. Translation: CASSLDYGYTF.

The chain couples TRBV11-3 to TRBJ2-5, with TRBD1 identical over 7 bases. This CDR3 comprises 18 residues. V shed 5 bases and J 4 bases; nucleotides not matched to a gene: 19. Germline CDR1 is SGHNT and CDR2 is YENEEA. CDR3 in amino acids: CASSLFGLQGPVGETQYF. DNA for the CDR3: TGTGCCAGCAGCCTATTCGGTTTACAGGGGCCCGTTGGAGAGACCCAGTACTTC.